This TCR beta chain emerged from a study of cytomegalovirus exposure and HLA in healthy donors. Study-level results: Sequence variants that were highly shared formed a cluster that was likely a sequencing artifact.

This PCR relied on a set of 60 Vbeta primers and 13 Jbeta primers. Measured with immunoSEQ multiplex PCR; TCRdb has only the in-frame clones, and not every one. The sample table includes roughly 120,000 clones. Points on this clone: No antigen is known for it.

Germline CDR1 and CDR2: SGHAT and FQNNGV. This CDR3 is built from 15 residues. J was trimmed by 2 bases and V by 0 bases; bases with no gene match: 4. The specimen sequenced was PBMCs. This clonotype was sampled from a man in his late teens or twenties in good health and CMV-seronegative. The chain combines TRBV11-2 with TRBJ2-7; 7 nucleotides match TRBD2. The CDR3 DNA is TGTGCCAGCAGCTTAGAGCCTAGCGGTACCTACGAGCAGTACTTC. Protein sequence: CASSLEPSGTYEQYF. The full variable domain, rest sourced from reference TRBV11-2 and TRBJ2-7, is EAGVAQSPRYKIIEKRQSVAFWCNPISGHATLYWYQQILGQGPKLLIQFQNNGVVDDSQLPKDRFSAERLKGVDSTLKIQPAKLEDSAVYLCASSLEPSGTYEQYFGPGTRLTVT.